The clone carrying this T cell receptor beta chain came up a few times. Its antigen remains unidentified. Sample-barcoded 5' priming and a J-beta primer mix drove a second PCR of roughly 6 to 12 cycles. Using its own MiXCR run on the 5' RACE reads, TCRdb lists one record per CDR3 protein. The table has 550,000 to 650,000 distinct CDR3 sequences, roughly 31% seen once. These data come from a study of blood T cells in healthy people across ages. Overall study findings and caveats: In these data, TCR beta diversity tracked strongly with naive T cell percentage.

Trimming shortened V by 7 bases and J by 0 bases, and 14 bases separated the two germline ends. This CDR3 comprises 15 residues. Germline values: CDR1 SGHTA, CDR2 FQGNSA. The origin of this receptor is a woman older than 75 in good health. Source material: blood. The V and J genes are TRBV7-2 and TRBJ2-3; D tentatively fits TRBD1 or TRBD2 (7 bases each). CDR3 nucleotide sequence: TGTGCCAGCATCAGGGGGGGACTTAGCACAGATACGCAGTATTTT. Translation: CASIRGGLSTDTQYF.